Listed below are T cell receptor beta chains from one sample, sequenced in a study of human T cells and chemical hapten exposure. TCRdb re-analysed the RACE reads in MiXCR, keeping a single row per CDR3 protein. Of around 190,000 distinct CDR3 sequences in the sample, about 20% were seen once. The material was whole blood, obtained in connection with sensitization to the hapten diphenylcyclopropenone (DPC). These receptors all come from a woman in her forties or fifties with alopecia areata. Some clones in this sample may be carry-over from other donors' samples. Each CDR3 is given with its conserved first and last residue. The D gene is left open where the match is weak. The size entry is marked missing in some rows and otherwise reads once, few, many or a size class.

NA	TRBV7-3	TRBJ2-2	NA	TGTGCCAGCAGCTTACCACCCGGGGAGCTGTTTTTT	CASSLPPGELFF
TRBD1	TRBV20-1	TRBJ2-5	few	TGCAGTGCTAGAGACCCAACAGGGGGCGTCTATGAGACCCAGTACTTC	CSARDPTGGVYETQYF
NA	TRBV21-1	TRBJ2-1	few	TGTGCCAGCAGCATAGAAGGGAGCGGGACTAAAGCCTCCTACAATGAGCAGTTCTTC	CASSIEGSGTKASYNEQFF
NA	TRBV3-1	TRBJ1-6	NA	TGTGCCAGCAGCCCCACCAGCGCGGACGGTTCACCCCACCACTTT	CASSPTSADGSPHHF
NA	TRBV21-1	TRBJ2-7	NA	TGTGCCAGCATTCCGAAGGAGTACGAGCAGTACTTC	CASIPKEYEQYF
NA	TRBV5-1	TRBJ2-3	NA	TGCGCCAGCAGCTCAACCGGGACCCAACCCACAGATACGCAGTATTTT	CASSSTGTQPTDTQYF
TRBD1	TRBV7-2	TRBJ1-1	NA	TGTGCCAGCGGACAGGGCGGGTTGGCCACTGAAGCTTTCTTT	CASGQGGLATEAFF
NA	TRBV18	TRBJ1-2	NA	TGTGCCAGCTCACCATTGTCGGGGAACTATGGCTACACCTTC	CASSPLSGNYGYTF
NA	TRBV6-5	TRBJ2-5	NA	TGTGCCAGCAGTTACGTAGGGGTCCAAGAGACCCAGTACTTC	CASSYVGVQETQYF
NA	TRBV21-1	TRBJ2-5	NA	TGTGCCAGCACGGACGGGAAGACCCAGTACTTC	CASTDGKTQYF
TRBD2	TRBV4-2	TRBJ2-1	NA	TGTGCCAGCAGCCGTCCGGGACTAGCGGAGCCCCCGGCGCAGTTCTTC	CASSRPGLAEPPAQFF
NA	TRBV20-1	TRBJ2-7	few	TGCAGTGCTAGAAATCCTCTAGCTACTAACGAGCAGTACTTC	CSARNPLATNEQYF
NA	TRBV18	TRBJ2-5	NA	TGTGCCAGCTCACCACCGTTTATTGAGACCCAGTACTTC	CASSPPFIETQYF
NA	TRBV29-1	TRBJ2-2	NA	TGCAGCGTGGGGGCGCGCGCGAACACCGGGGAGCTGTTTTTT	CSVGARANTGELFF
TRBD2	TRBV10-3	TRBJ2-7	few	TGTGCCATCAGTGAAGACAGCCTCGGGGGGGACGAGCAGTACTTC	CAISEDSLGGDEQYF
NA	TRBV6-1	TRBJ1-1	NA	TGTGCCGCACGGCCCATGAACACTGAAGCTTTCTTT	CAARPMNTEAFF
NA	TRBV5-1	TRBJ2-7	many	TGCGCCAGCAGCCATATGGGCAGGGTCTACGAGCAGTACTTC	CASSHMGRVYEQYF
NA	TRBV7-9	TRBJ2-7	few	TGTGCCAGCAGCCGCAGGGGCTTGAGCTCCTACGAGCAGTACTTC	CASSRRGLSSYEQYF
NA	TRBV24-1	TRBJ2-7	many	TGTGCCACCAGTGGACGGGAGAGTAACGAGCAGTACTTC	CATSGRESNEQYF
TRBD1	TRBV29-1	TRBJ2-1	NA	TGCAGCGTCGCCGGGACAGGGAGTGGGGAGCAGTTCTTC	CSVAGTGSGEQFF
NA	TRBV5-8	TRBJ1-1	NA	TGTGCCAGCAGCTTGAGAGTCATGAACACTGAAGCTTTCTTT	CASSLRVMNTEAFF
NA	TRBV5-1	TRBJ2-1	few	TGCGCCAGCAGCTTGTTACTGGGCCACAATGAGCAGTTCTTC	CASSLLLGHNEQFF
TRBD2	TRBV9	TRBJ2-3	few	TGTGCCAGCAGCGTAGGTGGGGGACTAGCGACGGATACGCAGTATTTT	CASSVGGGLATDTQYF
NA	TRBV7-6	TRBJ2-3	few	TGTGCCAGCAGCTTGGGGAATTCAGATACGCAGTATTTT	CASSLGNSDTQYF
NA	TRBV7-2	TRBJ2-3	few	TGTGCCAGCAGCTTAGGCCAGAAAGATACGCAGTATTTT	CASSLGQKDTQYF
NA	TRBV6-6	TRBJ1-1	few	TGTGCCAGCAGTACCTTAATGGATCACACTGAAGCTTTCTTT	CASSTLMDHTEAFF
NA	TRBV12-3/TRBV12-4	TRBJ2-2	NA	TGTGCCAGCAGTTTTTTGTCCCCTGGGACCGGGGAGCTGTTTTTT	CASSFLSPGTGELFF
NA	TRBV29-1	TRBJ1-1	NA	TGCAGCGTCAGACGCGGGGGGAACACTGAAGCTTTCTTT	CSVRRGGNTEAFF
NA	TRBV7-9	TRBJ2-7	few	TGTGCCAGCAGCAGAGACACGTTGAACGGCGAGCAGTACTTC	CASSRDTLNGEQYF
NA	TRBV2	TRBJ2-7	NA	TGTGCCAGCAGTGAGTCTCTCCTAGCCTACGAGCAGTACTTC	CASSESLLAYEQYF
TRBD2	TRBV11-3	TRBJ2-2	NA	TGTGCCAGCAGCTTAAGCCCAGCGGGAGTTACCGGGGAGCTGTTTTTT	CASSLSPAGVTGELFF
NA	TRBV20-1	TRBJ2-7	few	TGCAGTGCTCGATTCCAAGCGGGTCCCTACGAGCAGTACTTC	CSARFQAGPYEQYF
NA	TRBV29-1	TRBJ1-2	NA	TGCAGCGTTGGGGGACGAGGAGCGATCGGCTACACCTTC	CSVGGRGAIGYTF
TRBD2	TRBV5-1	TRBJ2-1	few	TGCGCCAGCAGCTTGGCTTTACTAGCGTCCGATGAGCAGTTCTTC	CASSLALLASDEQFF
NA	TRBV18	TRBJ1-1	many	TGTGCCAGCTCACCGGGGAGCACTGAAGCTTTCTTT	CASSPGSTEAFF
NA	TRBV9	TRBJ2-3	NA	TGTGCCAGCAAGGAGAGCACAGATACGCAGTATTTT	CASKESTDTQYF
NA	TRBV6-2/TRBV6-3	TRBJ2-3	NA	TGTGCCAGCAGTTACTGGCGGGACAGCACAGATACGCAGTATTTT	CASSYWRDSTDTQYF
NA	TRBV20-1	TRBJ2-7	NA	TGCAGTGCTAGAGATCCTAGAGCCTACGAGCAGTACTTC	CSARDPRAYEQYF
TRBD2	TRBV20-1	TRBJ2-1	NA	TGCAGTGCCGGACTAGCGGGAGTTGAGCAGTTCTTC	CSAGLAGVEQFF
TRBD2	TRBV29-1	TRBJ2-7	few	TGCAGCGCCGCCGACAGGAAGGGGACTAGCGGGAGGGACGAGCAGTACTTC	CSAADRKGTSGRDEQYF
NA	TRBV7-9	TRBJ2-1	few	TGTGCCAGCAGCCCCCATAATGAGCAGTTCTTC	CASSPHNEQFF
TRBD2	TRBV12-3/TRBV12-4	TRBJ2-3	NA	TGTGCCAGCAGTTTAGGCGTCGGGGTAGCGGGAGGTGATGGCACAGATACGCAGTATTTT	CASSLGVGVAGGDGTDTQYF
NA	TRBV5-1	TRBJ1-1	NA	TGCGCCAGCAGCCCCGTGGGAGGGAAGGCTGTTGAAGCTTTCTTT	CASSPVGGKAVEAFF
NA	TRBV7-6	TRBJ1-2	NA	TGTGCCAGCAGCGAGGGGAACCAATATGGCTACACCTTC	CASSEGNQYGYTF
NA	TRBV11-2	TRBJ1-2	many	TGTGCCAGCAGCCCCGACACAGTGCATGGCTACACCTTC	CASSPDTVHGYTF